The clone carrying this T cell receptor beta chain was seen a single time. Allocation to cohorts depended on clinical history reported by the participants. The data stem from a study of blood T cell repertoires in COVID-19. Study-level information: Nucleic acid was either cDNA or gDNA, and it came from T cells, B-cell-depleted T cells, or PBMCs.

CDR3 length: 18 amino acids. The germline V gene encodes CDR1 SGHVS and CDR2 FQNEAQ. Unmatched junction bases numbered 17, after V lost 4 bases and J lost 5 bases. Repertoires were generated with immunoSEQ multiplex PCR, while TCRdb's copy carries only in-frame clones and drops some. The table includes fewer than 400,000 clones, 86% detected once. This receptor was obtained from a man aged 30 to 45 who had recovered from COVID-19. Sequencing was carried out using PBMCs or T cells enriched from blood (not recorded which). The gene calls are TRBV7-8 and TRBJ2-7; 10 bases line up with TRBD1. The CDR3 loop reads CASSSLVPGTGVYNEQYF. DNA of the CDR3: TGTGCCAGCAGCTCCCTCGTGCCCGGGACAGGGGTATATAACGAGCAGTACTTC.